These 21 T cell receptor beta chains were sequenced from one sample in a study of blood T cell repertoires in COVID-19. Clones were sequenced by immunoSEQ multiplex PCR, and TCRdb holds only the in-frame ones, with some missing. The sample contains 150,000 to 200,000 clones, just over 90% of which appear only once. Sequences were obtained from peripheral blood. These receptors all come from a man younger than 35 with acute or convalescent COVID-19.

The genes are TRBV27 and TRBJ1-1; 11 bases fit TRBD1. The CDR3 runs 15 residues. Unmatched junction bases numbered 6, after V lost 5 bases and J lost 4 bases. Germline V gives CDR1 MNHEY, CDR2 SMNVEV (reference sequence). The CDR3 coding sequence is TGTGCCAGCAGTCTCCGGACAGGGGGCTTCACTGAAGCTTTCTTT. Amino acids: CASSLRTGGFTEAFF.

V gene TRBV5-4 combines with J gene TRBJ1-2; D might be TRBD1 (5 bases). The V gene lost 2 bases and the J gene lost 4 bases, with 9 bases spanning the gap. The CDR3 contains 13 residues. Germline V CDR1 and CDR2: SGHNT, YYREEE (reference sequence). The CDR3 is CASSLSGIYGYTF. The CDR3 DNA reads as TGTGCCAGCAGCTTATCAGGGATCTATGGCTACACCTTC. The full variable domain, with the rest looked up from reference TRBV5-4 and TRBJ1-2, is ETGVTQSPTHLIKTRGQQVTLRCSSQSGHNTVSWYQQALGQGPQFIFQYYREEENGRGNFPPRFSGLQFPNYSSELNVNALELDDSALYLCASSLSGIYGYTFGSGTRLTVV.

This clone was picked up one time. The chain is built from TRBV9 and TRBJ1-2; 10 bases are shared with TRBD1. Germline lookup yields CDR1 SGDLS and CDR2 YYNGEE. This CDR3 is 18 amino acids long. The V gene end was trimmed by 4 bases and the J gene end by 4 bases; junction bases not matched to a gene: 16. The CDR3 here is CASSSMGGRTGGVYGYTF. DNA of the CDR3: TGTGCCAGCAGCTCCATGGGGGGTCGGACAGGGGGAGTCTATGGCTACACCTTC.

The V and J genes are TRBV5-4 and TRBJ2-7; TRBD2 is a possible D gene (6 bases). The CDR3 consists of 14 residues. Deletions cut 6 bases from V and 1 base from J, with 14 bases between. The V gene's germline CDR1 is SGHNT and CDR2 YYREEE (reference sequence). Here the CDR3 DNA reads TGTGCCAGCACCAATAGCGGAACTTCCTACGAGCAGTACTTC. Its translation: CASTNSGTSYEQYF.

The gene calls are TRBV19 and TRBJ1-2, with 11 bases identical to TRBD1. CDR3 length: 15 residues. J gave up 6 bases and V 6 bases, and 9 bases lay outside the gene matches. Germline V CDR1 and CDR2: LNHDA, SQIVND (reference sequence). CDR3 DNA: TGTGCCAGTAGGGGATCGGACAGGGGGCATGATGGCTACACCTTC. Translation gives CASRGSDRGHDGYTF.

This clone was seen once. The V gene is TRBV30, the J gene TRBJ1-1; D possibly corresponds to TRBD1 (6 bases). V dropped 3 bases and J dropped 0 bases, with 17 bases sitting between them. This CDR3 spans 16 amino acids. Germline V CDR1 and CDR2: GTSNPN, SVGIG (reference sequence). DNA of the CDR3: TGTGCCTGGAGCGGACTAGGGGGTAACATGAACACTGAAGCTTTCTTT. This sequence encodes CAWSGLGGNMNTEAFF. Using reference TRBV30 and TRBJ1-1 for the parts outside the CDR3, the full variable domain is SQTIHQWPATLVQPVGSPLSLECTVEGTSNPNLYWYRQAAGRGLQLLFYSVGIGQISSEVPQNLSASRPQDRQFILSSKKLLLSDSGFYLCAWSGLGGNMNTEAFFGQGTRLTVV.

The rearrangement links TRBV25-1 to TRBJ1-2, with D possibly TRBD1 on 6 matching bases. The CDR3 is 15 residues long. Germline lookup yields CDR1 MGHDK and CDR2 SYGVNS. Trimming removed 2 bases at V and 2 bases at J, with 12 bases between. The CDR3 is CASSEGGSRNYGYTF. CDR3 in DNA: TGTGCCAGCAGTGAAGGGGGCTCCCGGAACTATGGCTACACCTTC.

The chain employs TRBV5-5 and TRBJ1-2; tentative D call: TRBD1 (5 bases). Germline CDR1 SGHKS, CDR2 YYEKEE (reference sequence). V was pared by 3 bases and J by 8 bases, with 11 bases between. CDR3 size: 12 residues. The CDR3 loop is CASSYDSEGYTF. The CDR3 bases are TGTGCCAGCAGCTACGACAGTGAGGGCTACACCTTC.

V and J are TRBV19 and TRBJ1-4, with 8 nucleotides matching TRBD1. Germline CDR1 reads LNHDA; CDR2 reads SQIVND (reference sequence). The CDR3 spans 18 residues. V lost 6 bases, J lost 0 bases, and 12 bases stayed unmatched. The CDR3, as DNA: TGTGCCAGTAGGCCGGACAGGGCAGGGGGGTCAACTAATGAAAAACTGTTTTTT. It specifies CASRPDRAGGSTNEKLFF.

The CDR3: CATSVGTGYNQPQHF. In DNA form, the CDR3 reads TGTGCCACCAGTGTCGGGACAGGGTACAATCAGCCCCAGCATTTT. The chain couples TRBV24-1 to TRBJ1-5; 9 bases map to TRBD1. The CDR3 extends over 15 amino acids. Losses at the gene ends were 5 bases for V and 3 bases for J; bases not matched to a gene: 4. Germline CDR1 reads KGHDR; CDR2 reads SFDVKD.

The J gene is TRBJ2-3, the V gene TRBV10-1; D perhaps matches TRBD2 (6 bases). Per germline, CDR1 WNHNN and CDR2 SYGVQD (reference sequence). V lost 1 base, J lost 0 bases, and 8 bases lay in between. The length of the CDR3 is 15 residues. CDR3 amino acids: CASSELAGSTDTQYF. CDR3 sequence (DNA): TGCGCCAGCAGTGAGTTGGCGGGAAGCACAGATACGCAGTATTTT.

The DNA of the CDR3 is TGTGCCAGCAGTTCGGGGAGGGGAGATGAAAAACTGTTTTTT. It yields the protein CASSSGRGDEKLFF. The chain is built from TRBV27 and TRBJ1-4, with a possible D match to TRBD1 (5 bases). Germline values: CDR1 MNHEY, CDR2 SMNVEV (reference sequence). The CDR3 contains 14 residues. Trimming removed 4 bases from V and 6 bases from J, with 12 bases in between.

As regards this clone: Relative to the germline gene, one junction end is altered; a read error may explain this. This chain joins TRBV15 and TRBJ1-5; TRBD1 matches 7 bases. The CDR3 consists of 13 residues. Germline-derived CDR1 and CDR2 are LNHNV and YYDKDF (reference sequence). The chain's CDR3 is CATDFNGQGQLVF. The CDR3 DNA is TGTGCCACCGACTTCAACGGTCAGGGACAGTTAGTCTTT.

This chain uses TRBV2 with TRBJ2-1; 10 nucleotides agree with TRBD2. CDR3 length: 15 residues. The germline CDR1 and CDR2 sequences are SNHLY and FYNNEI. The ends lost 4 bases at V and 7 bases at J; junction bases unmatched: 7. CDR3 loop: CASSGLAGVWNEQFF. The CDR3 DNA is TGTGCCAGCAGTGGCCTAGCGGGAGTATGGAATGAGCAGTTCTTC.

This chain uses TRBV19 with TRBJ1-1; D is possibly TRBD1 (6 bases). The CDR3 contains 14 residues. Trimming pared 7 bases from V and 4 bases from J, leaving 16 bases between. Germline CDR1 is LNHDA and CDR2 is SQIVND (reference sequence). The CDR3 DNA is TGTGCCAGTAACAAGGGGGGGCTGGGCACTGAAGCTTTCTTT. Its translation is CASNKGGLGTEAFF.

The chain uses TRBV3-1 (or the pseudogene TRBV3-2) and TRBJ1-4; D may be TRBD1 (5 bases). Trimming took 0 bases from V and 17 from J, leaving 22 bases between them. The germline V gene encodes CDR1 LGHDT and CDR2 YNNKEL (reference sequence). The CDR3 has 15 residues. CDR3 sequence (DNA): TGTGCCAGCAGCCAAGATAGCGGGGCTGAGGTGGGCCTTTTTTTT. It specifies CASSQDSGAEVGLFF.

The rearrangement joins TRBV5-5 to TRBJ2-1; 13 nucleotides match TRBD2. This CDR3 has 16 amino acids. The ends lost 0 bases at V and 4 bases at J; junction bases unmatched: 1. The germline gives CDR1 SGHKS, CDR2 YYEKEE (reference sequence). CDR3 sequence (DNA): TGTGCCAGCAGCTTGGGACTAGCGGGAGGTTACAATGAGCAGTTCTTC. Its translation: CASSLGLAGGYNEQFF.

As for this clone: Different DNA sequences within this sample yield the same CDR3. V is TRBV14 and J is TRBJ1-6, with 7 positions matching TRBD1. V was clipped by 3 bases and J by 5 bases; unmatched bases: 1. The CDR3 loop spans 14 amino acids. Germline CDR1 SGHDN, CDR2 FVKESK. The CDR3 bases are TGTGCCAGCAGCCAGGGACAGAATAATTCACCCCTCCACTTT. Its translation is CASSQGQNNSPLHF.

This clone appeared a single time. The chain uses TRBV19 and TRBJ1-6; D not certain. CDR3 length: 13 residues. The ends were cut back, 2 bases at V and 9 bases at J, with 8 bases in the middle. Germline V gives CDR1 LNHDA, CDR2 SQIVND (reference sequence). This CDR3 reads CASSISPGSPLHF. The CDR3 bases are TGTGCCAGTAGTATATCTCCGGGTTCACCCCTCCACTTT.

The genes are TRBV30 and TRBJ2-2; the D gene is possibly TRBD2 (10 bases). This CDR3 comprises 21 residues. Germline-derived CDR1 and CDR2 are GTSNPN and SVGIG (reference sequence). V was clipped by 1 base and J by 5 bases, with 32 bases between them. The CDR3 nucleotides read TGTGCCTGGAGTGCACAGGGGGCCGTGGCTAGCGGGAGAGTTTTTACCGGGGAGCTGTTTTTT. Amino acids: CAWSAQGAVASGRVFTGELFF.

The chain is built from TRBV19 and TRBJ2-2, with D hard to call. In germline, CDR1 is LNHDA, CDR2 SQIVND (reference sequence). The V gene lost 3 bases and the J gene lost 0 bases, with 8 bases spanning the gap. This CDR3 region has 15 residues. This CDR3 reads CASSIQEANTGELFF. The CDR3 nucleotides read TGTGCCAGTAGTATTCAGGAAGCGAACACCGGGGAGCTGTTTTTT.